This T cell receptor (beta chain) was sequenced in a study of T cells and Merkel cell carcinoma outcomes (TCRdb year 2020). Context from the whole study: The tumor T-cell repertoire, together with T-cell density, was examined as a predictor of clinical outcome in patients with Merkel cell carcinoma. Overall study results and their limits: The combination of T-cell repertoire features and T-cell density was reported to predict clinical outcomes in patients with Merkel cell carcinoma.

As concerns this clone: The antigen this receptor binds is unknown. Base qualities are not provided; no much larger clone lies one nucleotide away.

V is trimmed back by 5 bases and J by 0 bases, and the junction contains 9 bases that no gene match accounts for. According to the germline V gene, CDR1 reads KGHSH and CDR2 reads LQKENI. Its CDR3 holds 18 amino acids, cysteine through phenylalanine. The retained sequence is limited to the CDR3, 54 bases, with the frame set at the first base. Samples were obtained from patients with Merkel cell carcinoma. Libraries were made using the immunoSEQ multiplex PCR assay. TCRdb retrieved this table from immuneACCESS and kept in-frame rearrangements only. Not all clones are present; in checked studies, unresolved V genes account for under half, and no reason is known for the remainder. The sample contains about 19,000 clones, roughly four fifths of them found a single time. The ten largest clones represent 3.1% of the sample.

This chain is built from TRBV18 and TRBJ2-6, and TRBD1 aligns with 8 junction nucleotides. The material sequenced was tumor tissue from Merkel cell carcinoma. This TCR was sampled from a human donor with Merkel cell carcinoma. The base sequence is TGTGCCAGCTCAAATAAGTCGGGACAGGCCTCTGGGGCCAACGTCCTGACTTTC. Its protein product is CASSNKSGQASGANVLTF.